This TCR beta chain derives from a study of T cells after yellow fever vaccination. Study summary: SMART-Seq v4 Ultra Low Input prepared libraries from low-cell fractions. Study-wide results and caveats: Among primary-vaccination clones, most reappeared after the booster, at 96% for CD4 and roughly 90% for CD8. Contaminants from the bulk population, in the form of abundant clonotypes, could be found in FACS-sorted repertoires.

Regarding this clonotype: The antigen remains unidentified.

A 5'RACE template-switching step, the method used to make TCR cDNA, added a universal primer site and UMIs. TCRdb analysed the 5' RACE reads with MiXCR anew, one entry per CDR3 protein. Among some 500,000 distinct CDR3 sequences, roughly 13% were seen once, and the ten largest hold around 15%. Germline V gives CDR1 SEHNR, CDR2 FQNEAQ (reference sequence). The CDR3 covers 15 residues. Trimming cost V 6 bases and J 1 base, with 13 bases left between them. This sample comprised PBMCs, obtained on the day of the yellow fever booster vaccination. The TCR originated in a man aged 25 to 40 who received the YFV17D yellow fever vaccine. The rearrangement uses TRBV7-9 and TRBJ2-1; the D is unclear. CDR3 DNA sequence: TGTGCCAGCAGTCAAAAGGGCCGATCCTACAATGAGCAGTTCTTC. This sequence encodes CASSQKGRSYNEQFF.